A selection of T cell receptor beta chains follows, all from one sample in a study of prognosis after radiotherapy for stage I lung cancer. MiXCR, applied by TCRdb to the multiplex PCR reads, yields one record per CDR3 protein. The table includes more than 30,000 distinct CDR3 sequences, about 40% detected once. Here the sequenced sample was PBMCs, taken before or after stereotactic body radiation therapy (not recorded which). Source of these receptors: a donor at least 50 years old with non-small cell lung cancer. Each CDR3 is given with its conserved first and last residue.

j_gene | v_gene | CDR3aa
TRBJ2-3 | TRBV28 | CASSGAVQGTDTQYF
TRBJ2-3 | TRBV5-1 | CASSLGSAGGTDTQYF
TRBJ2-7 | TRBV30 | CAWGKTGLEQYF
TRBJ2-2 | TRBV28 | CASRQTSSHGELFF
TRBJ1-1 | TRBV11-3 | CASARAGPNTEAFF
TRBJ2-3 | TRBV13 | CASSLGRTRTDTQYF
TRBJ1-2 | TRBV6-1 | CAIRIPGTWGSGYTF
TRBJ1-1 | TRBV5-1 | CASSLEGKGAFF
TRBJ2-2 | TRBV6-5 | CASSYGRTGELFF
TRBJ2-7 | TRBV11-3 | CASSSLSRDREWVVYEQYF
TRBJ1-3 | TRBV12-3/TRBV12-4 | CASSTLSGNTIYF
TRBJ2-5 | TRBV6-2/TRBV6-3 | CASSEGTAQETQYF
TRBJ2-2 | TRBV20-1 | CSARSVRDTNTGELFF
TRBJ1-5 | TRBV12-3/TRBV12-4 | CASSKVPFNQPQHF
TRBJ1-2 | TRBV4-1 | CASSRPGSSDYGYTF
TRBJ2-3 | TRBV7-2 | CASSPWTVRSTDTQYF
TRBJ2-3 | TRBV7-9 | CASSLGLARTDTQYF
TRBJ1-2 | TRBV6-2/TRBV6-3 | CASSYSGQSYYGYTF
TRBJ1-2 | TRBV6-2/TRBV6-3 | CASSYSQGTYGYTF
TRBJ1-2 | TRBV18 | CASSPTGTLGRSGYTF
TRBJ2-5 | TRBV9 | CASSAQTGGGETQYF
TRBJ2-2 | TRBV3-1 | CASSQARDATGELFF
TRBJ1-3 | TRBV5-1 | CASSPGIAGSGNTIYF
TRBJ1-5 | TRBV15 | CATSRVQASQPQHF
TRBJ2-3 | TRBV7-2 | CASSRGGSSTDTQYF
TRBJ1-5 | TRBV20-1 | CSARVRGSNQPQHF
TRBJ2-7 | TRBV20-1 | CSARDCGSAREQYF
TRBJ1-2 | TRBV10-3 | CAISESGTKAGGYTF
TRBJ1-1 | TRBV7-8 | CASSLNGNTEAFF
TRBJ2-5 | TRBV2 | CASSELGQEGTQYF
TRBJ1-3 | TRBV9 | CASRPSEGGGNTIYF
TRBJ1-6 | TRBV30 | CAWQGDNNSPLHF
TRBJ1-3 | TRBV12-3/TRBV12-4 | CASRGQGTGNTIYF
TRBJ2-3 | TRBV28 | CASSLGTDTQYF
TRBJ2-4 | TRBV19 | CASSTIGGAKNIQYF
TRBJ2-1 | TRBV9 | CASSVGASGSDEQFF
TRBJ2-2 | TRBV27 | CVSSFNGRNTGELFF
TRBJ2-2 | TRBV18 | CASSPPRGQANTGELFF
TRBJ2-1 | TRBV9 | CASSVEGAEQFF
TRBJ1-5 | TRBV28 | CASRTDSGGNQPQHF
TRBJ1-6 | TRBV5-1 | CASSLGQGVDNSPLHF
TRBJ1-1 | TRBV6-5 | CASSYQTGLGTEAFF